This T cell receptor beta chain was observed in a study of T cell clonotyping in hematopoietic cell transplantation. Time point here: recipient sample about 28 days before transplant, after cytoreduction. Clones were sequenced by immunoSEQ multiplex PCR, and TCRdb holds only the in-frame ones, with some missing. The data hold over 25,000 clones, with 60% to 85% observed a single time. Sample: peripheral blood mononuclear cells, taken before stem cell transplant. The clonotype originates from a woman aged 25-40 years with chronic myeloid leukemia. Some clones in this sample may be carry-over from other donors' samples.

CDR3 residues: CASSPTGIGNTIYF. The CDR3 nucleotides read TGTGCCAGCAGCCCAACAGGGATCGGAAACACCATATATTTT. The J gene is TRBJ1-3, the V gene TRBV4-2; perhaps TRBD1 as D (6 bases). This CDR3 is built from 14 residues. Trimming pared 4 bases from V and 4 bases from J, leaving 11 bases between. The germline V gene has CDR1 LGHNA and CDR2 YNFKEQ.